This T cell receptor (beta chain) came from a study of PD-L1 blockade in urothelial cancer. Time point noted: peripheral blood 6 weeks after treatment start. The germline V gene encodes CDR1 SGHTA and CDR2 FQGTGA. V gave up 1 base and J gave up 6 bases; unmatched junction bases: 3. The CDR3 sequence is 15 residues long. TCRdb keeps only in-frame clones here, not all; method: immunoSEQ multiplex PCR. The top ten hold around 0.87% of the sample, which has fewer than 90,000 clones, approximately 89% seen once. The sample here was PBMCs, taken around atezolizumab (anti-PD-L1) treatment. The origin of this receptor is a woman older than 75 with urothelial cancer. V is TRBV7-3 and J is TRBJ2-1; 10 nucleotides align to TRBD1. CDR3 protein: CASSLSRDRGNEQFF. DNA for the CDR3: TGTGCCAGCAGCTTAAGCCGGGACAGGGGCAATGAGCAGTTCTTC.